The 22 T cell receptor beta chains reported below all come from one sample, sequenced in a study of monozygotic twins with inflammatory bowel disease. TCRdb re-called the 5' RACE reads and gives one entry per CDR3 protein, without DNA. The sample table sets out approximately 400,000 distinct CDR3 sequences. What was sequenced was blood. These receptors all come from a human donor with ulcerative colitis or Crohn's disease, or a healthy co-twin of an affected twin (not recorded which).

The CDR3 reads CSAGGVAKNIQYF. V usage is TRBV20-1 and J usage is TRBJ2-4. The CDR3 contains 13 residues. Germline V CDR1 and CDR2: DFQATT, SNEGSKA (reference sequence).

The V and J genes are TRBV6-2 or TRBV6-3 and TRBJ1-2. Germline V gene data show CDR1 as MNHEY and CDR2 as SVGEGT. CDR3 size: 13 residues. CDR3 region: CASLHNGNYGYTF.

The J gene is TRBJ2-6, the V gene TRBV18. The CDR3 has 16 residues. Germline V gene data show CDR1 as KGHSH and CDR2 as LQKENI. CDR3 sequence reads: CASSPQRNSGANVLTF.

The V call is TRBV10-3, the J call TRBJ2-1; the TRBD1 assignment by TCRdb is unverifiable without DNA. This CDR3 spans 15 amino acids. Germline V gene sequence: CDR1 ENHRY, CDR2 SYGVKD. This chain's CDR3 is CAISGGQALYNEQFF.

The rearrangement uses TRBV12-3 or TRBV12-4 and TRBJ2-2. The CDR3 has 12 residues. The CDR3 spells CASSFTAGELFF.

The chain employs TRBV7-2 and TRBJ2-7. This CDR3 comprises 13 residues. CDR1 SGHTA and CDR2 FQGNSA come from the germline V gene. The CDR3 here is CASSLGFYYEQYF. The full variable domain, completed using reference TRBV7-2 and TRBJ2-7, is GAGVSQSPSNKVTEKGKDVELRCDPISGHTALYWYRQSLGQGLEFLIYFQGNSAPDKSGLPSDRFSAERTGGSVSTLTIQRTQQEDSAVYLCASSLGFYYEQYFGPGTRLTVT.

J is TRBJ2-7 and V is TRBV7-9; TCRdb selects TRBD1, and the lack of DNA leaves this call unchecked. CDR3 length: 13 amino acids. Germline V gene sequence: CDR1 SEHNR, CDR2 FQNEAQ (reference sequence). CDR3 sequence reads: CASSSQGQFEQYF.

The chain combines TRBV5-1 with TRBJ1-1; the TRBD1 assignment by TCRdb is unverifiable without DNA. Germline lookup yields CDR1 SGHRS and CDR2 YFSETQ. The CDR3 totals 14 residues. The CDR3 here is CASSIGTGSTEAFF.

The rearrangement links TRBV29-1 to TRBJ2-7; the TRBD2 assignment by TCRdb is unverifiable without DNA. Germline loops: CDR1 SQVTM, CDR2 ANQGSEA. The CDR3 has 12 residues. CDR3 sequence: CSVRDLKYEQYF.

This rearrangement joins TRBV12-3 or TRBV12-4 to TRBJ2-6; TCRdb's D call, TRBD1, is unchecked because there is no DNA. The CDR3 has 15 residues. The CDR3 region is CASSKTGSGANVLTF.

This chain uses TRBV7-9 with TRBJ1-3. The V gene's germline CDR1 is SEHNR and CDR2 FQNEAQ (reference sequence). The CDR3 covers 16 residues. The CDR3 reads CASSLRVEASGNTIYF.

The chain combines TRBV19 with TRBJ1-4. The CDR3 sequence is 13 residues long. Germline V gives CDR1 LNHDA, CDR2 SQIVND (reference sequence). The CDR3 sequence: CATKEGGGEKLFF.

The chain recombines TRBV7-9 with TRBJ2-5; TCRdb names TRBD1, which stays unverified in the absence of DNA. The CDR3 spans 16 residues. Germline CDR1 and CDR2: SEHNR and FQNEAQ (reference sequence). CDR3 sequence reads: CAWAEVPGTGAETQYF.

The chain uses TRBV5-1 and TRBJ2-1; with no DNA, the TCRdb D assignment of TRBD1 cannot be verified. Germline values: CDR1 SGHRS, CDR2 YFSETQ. The CDR3 extends over 15 amino acids. The CDR3 here is CASSLVSDRGNEQFF.

The genes are TRBV4-2 and TRBJ2-2. The germline V gene has CDR1 LGHNA and CDR2 YNFKEQ. The CDR3 spans 13 residues. The CDR3 here is CASSQAETGELFF.

The chain is built from TRBV27 and TRBJ2-3; TCRdb's D gene call, TRBD1, goes unchecked for lack of DNA. This CDR3 is 14 amino acids long. From germline, CDR1 is MNHEY and CDR2 SMNVEV (reference sequence). CDR3 region: CATRDRATVDTQYF.

The V gene is TRBV19, the J gene TRBJ1-2; the D gene TCRdb calls, TRBD1, cannot be checked with no DNA. Germline V gives CDR1 LNHDA, CDR2 SQIVND (reference sequence). The CDR3 has 15 residues. The chain's CDR3 is CASSFSVGERYGYTF.

The CDR3: CASYETSGGTGQFF. The genes are TRBV6-1 and TRBJ2-1; TCRdb selects TRBD2, and the lack of DNA leaves this call unchecked. CDR3 length: 14 residues. Germline V gives CDR1 MNHNS, CDR2 SASEGT.

The genes are TRBV5-1 and TRBJ1-1; TCRdb gives TRBD1 as the D gene, but with no DNA this cannot be confirmed. Germline assignment: CDR1 SGHRS and CDR2 YFSETQ. This CDR3 contains 15 residues. The chain's CDR3 is CASSAQPGVDTEAFF. The complete variable domain, with remaining parts taken from reference TRBV5-1 and TRBJ1-1, reads KAGVTQTPRYLIKTRGQQVTLSCSPISGHRSVSWYQQTPGQGLQFLFEYFSETQRNKGNFPGRFSGRQFSNSRSEMNVSTLELGDSALYLCASSAQPGVDTEAFFGQGTRLTVV.

This chain uses TRBV7-6 with TRBJ2-5; TCRdb calls TRBD1, which cannot be checked without DNA. The CDR3 contains 14 residues. Germline V CDR1 and CDR2: SGHVS, FNYEAQ. The chain's CDR3 is CASSTSTGTETQYF.

The rearrangement uses TRBV7-9 and TRBJ2-1; there is no DNA to check the TCRdb D call of TRBD1. CDR1 SEHNR and CDR2 FQNEAQ come from the germline V gene (reference sequence). The CDR3 contains 14 residues. The CDR3 loop is CASSLGQGSNEQFF.

The chain couples TRBV11-2 to TRBJ1-5; the D call from TCRdb, TRBD1, cannot be confirmed without DNA. The CDR3 contains 17 residues. Germline V gene sequence: CDR1 SGHAT, CDR2 FQNNGV. The CDR3 spells CASSLETGQRGNQPQHF.